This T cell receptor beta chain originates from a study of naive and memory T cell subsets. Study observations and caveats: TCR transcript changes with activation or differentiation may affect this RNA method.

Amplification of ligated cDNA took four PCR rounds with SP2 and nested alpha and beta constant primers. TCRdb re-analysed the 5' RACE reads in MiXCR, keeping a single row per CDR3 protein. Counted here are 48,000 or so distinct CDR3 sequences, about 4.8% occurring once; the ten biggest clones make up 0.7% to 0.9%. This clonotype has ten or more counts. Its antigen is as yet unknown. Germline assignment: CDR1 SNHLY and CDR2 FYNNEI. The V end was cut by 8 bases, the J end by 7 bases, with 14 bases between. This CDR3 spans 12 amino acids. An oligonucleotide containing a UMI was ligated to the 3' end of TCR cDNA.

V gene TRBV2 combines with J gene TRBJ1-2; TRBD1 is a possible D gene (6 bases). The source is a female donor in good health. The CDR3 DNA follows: TGTGCCAGCCAAACAGGGACGGCTGGCTACACCTTC. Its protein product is CASQTGTAGYTF.